This TCR beta chain comes out of a study of beta chain features in type 1 diabetes. Overall study results and limits: Moderate but significant shortening of TCRB CDR3s was recorded in all four CD4+ subsets from Type 1 diabetes patients. A PCR bias possibly favoring shorter templates would apply equally to patients and controls.

The V segment lost 3 bases and the J segment 2 bases; nucleotides outside the gene matches: 12. The CDR3 loop spans 18 amino acids. Germline CDR1 LNHDA, CDR2 SQIVND (reference sequence). Worth noting for this clone: The antigen remains unidentified.

The authors reverse transcribed all of the isolated RNA, so sequencing captured expressed TCRB transcripts. Reads from naive, central memory and regulatory T cell samples averaged approximately 3.4 million. TCRdb's table, derived via immunoSEQ multiplex PCR, lists solely in-frame clones and lacks some. The table shows some 150,000 clones, with about 7% occurring only once. The material sequenced was central memory CD4+ T cells from blood. The V gene is TRBV19, the J gene TRBJ2-1, with 8 bases lining up with TRBD1. The TCR originated in a woman under 40 in good health. CDR3 loop: CASSIRRQGRFPYNEQFF. The DNA of the CDR3 is TGTGCCAGTAGTATCAGGAGACAGGGGCGATTTCCCTACAATGAGCAGTTCTTC.